This passage covers 28 T cell receptor beta chains from one sample sequenced in a study of blood T cell repertoires in COVID-19. Only in-frame clones appear in the TCRdb table, and some are missing; sequencing was by immunoSEQ multiplex PCR. The table has approximately 470,000 clones, roughly 88% seen once. The sample comprised peripheral blood. The receptors derive from a human donor in a cohort sampled during active COVID-19.

In its sample, this clone was seen once. The J gene is TRBJ2-3, the V gene TRBV5-6, with D tentatively TRBD2 (6 bases). The germline V and J ends were trimmed by 2 bases and 4 bases, with 11 bases remaining between them. Germline values: CDR1 SGHDT, CDR2 YYEEEE. The CDR3 has 14 residues. CDR3 bases: TGTGCCAGCAGCTTTGGAGGGCCCCCAGATACGCAGTATTTT. This encodes CASSFGGPPDTQYF.

V is TRBV7-3 and J is TRBJ2-1; 13 bases map to TRBD2. The CDR3 spans 17 residues. CDR1 SGHTA and CDR2 FQGTGA come from the germline V gene. Trimming took 5 bases from V and 1 from J; bases not matched to a gene: 5. The CDR3 protein is CASSLGTSGISYNEQFF. The CDR3 DNA reads as TGTGCCAGCAGCCTAGGGACTAGCGGGATTTCCTACAATGAGCAGTTCTTC.

The chain is built from TRBV19 and TRBJ2-1; unclear D gene. This CDR3 is built from 15 residues. Germline assignment: CDR1 LNHDA and CDR2 SQIVND (reference sequence). V dropped 5 bases and J dropped 0 bases, with 11 bases sitting between them. For the CDR3, the DNA is TGTGCCAGTAGTTCACCAGCGCGCTCCTACAATGAGCAGTTCTTC. It translates to CASSSPARSYNEQFF.

This chain uses TRBV9 with TRBJ2-7; perhaps TRBD2 as D (6 bases). Trimming took off 0 bases at V and 9 bases at J, with 13 bases between the two ends. The CDR3 sequence is 13 residues long. Germline assignment: CDR1 SGDLS and CDR2 YYNGEE. The CDR3 coding sequence is TGTGCCAGCAGCGTAGGTTTTCCGGGGGTGCAGTACTTC. Protein sequence: CASSVGFPGVQYF.

This chain uses TRBV11-2 with TRBJ2-1; 15 positions match TRBD2. V dropped 6 bases and J dropped 1; count of bases not matched to a gene: 10. The CDR3 totals 19 residues. Per germline, CDR1 SGHAT and CDR2 FQNNGV. CDR3 region: CASRNRTSGRAASYNEQFF. For the CDR3, the DNA is TGTGCCAGCAGAAATCGGACTAGCGGGAGGGCCGCATCCTACAATGAGCAGTTCTTC.

V and J are TRBV6-5 and TRBJ2-5; TRBD1 agrees at 8 bases. CDR1 is MNHEY and CDR2 is SVGAGI in the germline V gene. The CDR3 consists of 15 residues. J lost 4 bases, V lost 0 bases, and 4 bases had no gene match. The CDR3 sequence: CASSYSGQDGETQYF. Written as DNA, the CDR3 is TGTGCCAGCAGTTACTCGGGACAGGATGGAGAGACCCAGTACTTC.

The rearrangement joins TRBV7-9 to TRBJ1-5, with D perhaps matching TRBD1 (5 bases). The CDR3 covers 12 residues. The V and J ends lost 1 base and 10 bases respectively, with 8 bases between them. Germline V gives CDR1 SEHNR, CDR2 FQNEAQ (reference sequence). This CDR3 is CASSLVGGPQHF. The CDR3 bases are TGTGCCAGCAGCTTAGTCGGGGGTCCCCAGCATTTT.

This clone was counted a few times. The chain couples TRBV18 to TRBJ1-2, with a possible D match to TRBD1 (6 bases). The CDR3 is 15 residues long. The germline V gene encodes CDR1 KGHSH and CDR2 LQKENI. Trimming removed 0 bases from V and 3 bases from J, with 11 bases in between. CDR3 sequence reads: CASSPPAGADYGYTF. CDR3 sequence (DNA): TGTGCCAGCTCACCACCGGCGGGGGCGGACTATGGCTACACCTTC.

The V and J genes are TRBV6-5 and TRBJ1-3, with TRBD1 matching over 10 bases. V trimming: 7 bases; J trimming: 7 bases; junction bases outside the gene matches: 10. This CDR3 region has 15 residues. Germline CDR1 is MNHEY and CDR2 is SVGAGI. The CDR3 DNA sequence: TGTGCCAGCAAGGGGGGGACAGGGGAGGTTAACACCATATATTTT. Residues: CASKGGTGEVNTIYF.

The V gene is TRBV7-2, the J gene TRBJ2-1; possibly TRBD2 for D (5 bases). The CDR3 is 14 residues long. V was cut by 9 bases and J by 0 bases, with 12 bases left in between. Germline V gives CDR1 SGHTA, CDR2 FQGNSA. The CDR3 coding sequence is TGTGCCAGTAGGAGAGGGAGCTCCTACAATGAGCAGTTCTTC. Translated, it gives CASRRGSSYNEQFF.

V gene TRBV6-6 combines with J gene TRBJ1-5; 7 bases fit TRBD1. This CDR3 is 15 amino acids long. Germline V gene lookup returns CDR1 MNHNY and CDR2 SVGAGI (reference sequence). V shed 2 bases, J shed 7 bases, and the junction held 8 bases outside the gene matches. For the CDR3, the DNA is TGTGCCAGCAGTTACCCAGGGACAGAGAGACAGCCCCAGCATTTT. Translation gives CASSYPGTERQPQHF.

The rearrangement joins TRBV28 to TRBJ2-1; 7 nucleotides align to TRBD2. In germline, CDR1 is MDHEN, CDR2 SYDVKM. The CDR3 length is 15 residues. The trim removed 7 bases at V and 5 bases at J, leaving 11 bases unmatched. The CDR3 reads CASMIGGRVDNEQFF. CDR3 in DNA: TGTGCCAGCATGATCGGGGGGAGGGTAGACAATGAGCAGTTCTTC.

This chain connects TRBV29-1 to TRBJ1-1; 10 bases match TRBD1. The V segment lost 4 bases and the J segment 4 bases; nucleotides outside the gene matches: 6. The CDR3 has 14 amino acids. Germline V gene lookup returns CDR1 SQVTM and CDR2 ANQGSEA. CDR3 nucleotide sequence: TGCAGCGTTGGGACAGGGGGGGTTAGCACTGAAGCTTTCTTT. Translated, it gives CSVGTGGVSTEAFF.

This chain links TRBV19 with TRBJ2-3; 7 positions match TRBD2. The CDR3 length is 15 residues. V gave up 3 bases and J gave up 1 base; unmatched junction bases: 4. Germline CDR1 is LNHDA and CDR2 is SQIVND (reference sequence). For the CDR3, the DNA is TGTGCCAGTAGTATCAAGCGGGGACGCACAGATACGCAGTATTTT. Amino acid sequence: CASSIKRGRTDTQYF.

The gene calls are TRBV2 and TRBJ1-2; TRBD1 matches at 7 bases. Germline CDR1 is SNHLY and CDR2 is FYNNEI. The CDR3 has 14 amino acids. With V trimmed by 1 base and J by 8 bases, 7 bases remained unmatched. Here the CDR3 reads CASSEEGTAVGYTF. CDR3 coding DNA: TGTGCCAGCAGTGAAGAGGGGACAGCTGTCGGCTACACCTTC.

The count of this clone is one. V usage is TRBV24-1 and J usage is TRBJ2-3; possible D gene TRBD2, 5 bases. Germline assignment: CDR1 KGHDR and CDR2 SFDVKD. The CDR3 totals 12 residues. V dropped 10 bases and J dropped 10 bases, with 17 bases sitting between them. CDR3 coding DNA: TGTGCCACGAGCCACGGGGTTGCGGCGCAGTATTTT. It encodes CATSHGVAAQYF.

This chain connects TRBV7-9 to TRBJ1-5; D call uncertain. The CDR3 runs to 14 residues. Trimming shortened V by 0 bases and J by 4 bases, and 7 bases separated the two germline ends. The germline V gene has CDR1 SEHNR and CDR2 FQNEAQ (reference sequence). The CDR3 loop is CASSLATVNQPQHF. Written as DNA, the CDR3 is TGTGCCAGCAGCTTAGCTACAGTTAATCAGCCCCAGCATTTT.

This clone was detected only once. CDR3: CASSLDGERETQYF. The CDR3, as DNA: TGCGCCAGCAGCTTGGATGGGGAGAGGGAGACCCAGTACTTC. The J gene is TRBJ2-5, the V gene TRBV5-1, with D possibly matching TRBD2 (5 bases). Between the trimmed V and J ends, which lost 0 bases and 5 bases, there was a span of 11 bases. The length of the CDR3 is 14 residues. Germline values: CDR1 SGHRS, CDR2 YFSETQ.

The chain recombines TRBV27 with TRBJ1-1, with TRBD1 matching over 7 bases. This CDR3 region has 13 residues. V lost 3 bases to trimming and J lost 3 bases; unmatched junction nucleotides: 1. The V gene's germline CDR1 is MNHEY and CDR2 SMNVEV (reference sequence). This CDR3 is CASSLQGDTEAFF. CDR3 DNA: TGTGCCAGCAGTTTGCAGGGGGACACTGAAGCTTTCTTT.

Notes on this clone: This CDR3 is also generated by other DNA sequences in the sample. This rearrangement joins TRBV27 to TRBJ2-7; the D gene is possibly TRBD1 (7 bases). V shed 4 bases and J shed 7 bases, with 14 bases lying between them. Germline V gene sequence: CDR1 MNHEY, CDR2 SMNVEV (reference sequence). This CDR3 has 13 amino acids. The CDR3 reads CASSWAGGGEQYF. As DNA, the CDR3 is TGTGCCAGCAGTTGGGCAGGGGGAGGTGAGCAGTACTTC.

The chain joins TRBV9 to TRBJ1-2; TRBD1 is a possible D gene (5 bases). The V end lost 1 base, the J end lost 4 bases, and 8 bases lay between the germline ends. Germline CDR1 and CDR2: SGDLS and YYNGEE. The CDR3 spans 13 residues. The CDR3 protein is CASSVLQAYGYTF. The CDR3 DNA reads as TGTGCCAGCAGCGTATTACAGGCCTATGGCTACACCTTC. Based on the CDR3 plus reference TRBV9 and TRBJ1-2, the full variable domain is DSGVTQTPKHLITATGQRVTLRCSPRSGDLSVYWYQQSLDQGLQFLIQYYNGEERAKGNILERFSAQQFPDLHSELNLSSLELGDSALYFCASSVLQAYGYTFGSGTRLTVV.

This clone was detected once. The rearrangement uses TRBV16 and TRBJ1-5, with 9 bases lining up with TRBD1. This CDR3 has 15 amino acids. With V trimmed by 0 bases and J by 4 bases, 1 base remained unmatched. Per germline, CDR1 KGHSY and CDR2 FQNENV. CDR3 nucleotide sequence: TGTGCCAGCAGCCAATCGGGACAGGGTAATCAGCCCCAGCATTTT. This codes for CASSQSGQGNQPQHF.

The genes are TRBV5-1 and TRBJ2-1; 9 bases are shared with TRBD2. Germline V lookup: CDR1 SGHRS, CDR2 YFSETQ. Germline trimming cut 2 bases from V and 5 bases from J; bases unmatched to any gene: 5. This CDR3 comprises 15 residues. The CDR3 here is CASSLVAGGNNEQFF. In DNA, the CDR3 is TGCGCCAGCAGCTTAGTGGCGGGAGGGAACAATGAGCAGTTCTTC.

This chain connects TRBV7-8 to TRBJ2-1; 10 bases align to TRBD2. Germline loops: CDR1 SGHVS, CDR2 FQNEAQ. The CDR3 length is 13 residues. V trimming: 10 bases; J trimming: 6 bases; junction bases outside the gene matches: 6. The CDR3 region has the DNA TGTGCCACCACTAGCGGGACGTCCAATGAGCAGTTCTTC. Protein sequence: CATTSGTSNEQFF.

The V gene is TRBV5-8, the J gene TRBJ2-1; a weak D match, TRBD1 (6 bases). The CDR3 has 15 residues. V shed 5 bases and J shed 2 bases, with 14 bases lying between them. Germline CDR1 SGHTS, CDR2 YDEGEE. CDR3 DNA sequence: TGTGCCAGCAGTACCTCCGGGACACCCTACAATGAGCAGTTCTTC. It specifies CASSTSGTPYNEQFF.

The V call is TRBV5-8, the J call TRBJ1-6; D is undetermined. V was cut by 0 bases and J by 4 bases, with 8 bases left in between. CDR3 length equals 15 residues. Germline lookup yields CDR1 SGHTS and CDR2 YDEGEE. In DNA form, the CDR3 reads TGTGCCAGCAGCTTGGGGGCCCGGTATAATTCACCCCTCCACTTT. Translating gives CASSLGARYNSPLHF.

This clone came up a few times. DNA of the CDR3: TGTGCCAGCAGTGAATGGAGGGAGGTCAATGAGCAGTTCTTC. Translation: CASSEWREVNEQFF. The J gene is TRBJ2-1, the V gene TRBV6-1; D might be TRBD2 (6 bases). Trimming left V 2 bases short and J 6 bases short, with 11 bases between. Germline assignment: CDR1 MNHNS and CDR2 SASEGT. This CDR3 is built from 14 residues.

The chain couples TRBV5-1 to TRBJ1-4, with 7 positions matching TRBD1. Germline trimming cut 4 bases from V and 6 bases from J; bases unmatched to any gene: 9. This CDR3 contains 15 residues. Looked up from germline, CDR1 is SGHRS and CDR2 is YFSETQ. The CDR3 here is CASSVGVQGDEKLFF. Here the CDR3 DNA reads TGCGCCAGCAGCGTTGGGGTCCAGGGGGATGAAAAACTGTTTTTT.